This is a list of T cell receptor beta chains from one sample in a study of long-term antiretroviral therapy in people with HIV. The method was immunoSEQ multiplex PCR; TCRdb's version includes in-frame clones alone and lacks a portion of them. The sample lists fewer than 25,000 clones; 85% to 95% were seen once. The starting material was unsorted PBMCs, obtained about 4.7 years after starting antiretroviral therapy. Receptors were obtained from a woman between 50 and 59 years old with HIV. Both conserved end residues are part of each CDR3. D genes are given only for firm matches. Part of the rows lack a size; the others show once, few, many or a class for expanded clones.

j_call clone_size cdr3_length v_call d_call cdr3_aa cdr3_nt
TRBJ2-7 . 14 TRBV6-5 . CASRTLGGLHEQYF TGTGCCAGCAGAACCCTAGGGGGGCTCCACGAGCAGTACTTC
TRBJ2-3 . 13 TRBV19 TRBD2 CASSLREGHTQYF TGTGCCAGTTCTTTGCGGGAGGGTCATACGCAGTATTTT
TRBJ2-6 . 17 TRBV18 . CASHPPGPLSGANVLTF TGTGCCAGCCACCCACCGGGACCTCTCTCTGGGGCCAACGTCCTGACTTTC
TRBJ1-4 . 15 TRBV2 TRBD1 CASSDWDRLREKLFF TGTGCCAGCAGTGATTGGGACAGACTTCGGGAAAAACTGTTTTTT
TRBJ1-2 once 16 TRBV4-3 . CASSQDRAGAYNGYTF TGCGCCAGCAGCCAAGATCGGGCAGGGGCATACAATGGCTACACCTTC
TRBJ2-7 . 16 TRBV27 . CASSLKGYNSVYEQYF TGTGCCAGCAGTTTAAAGGGCTACAACTCTGTTTACGAGCAGTACTTC
TRBJ2-3 . 16 TRBV6-1 . CASSEARQASTDTQYF TGTGCCAGCAGTGAAGCGAGACAGGCCAGCACAGATACGCAGTATTTT
TRBJ1-2 . 14 TRBV6-1 . CASYIGATTDGYTF TGTGCGTCTTATATAGGGGCCACTACGGATGGCTACACCTTC
TRBJ2-7 . 11 TRBV20-1 . CSASSPREQYF TGCAGTGCTAGCTCCCCCCGGGAGCAGTACTTC
TRBJ2-2 . 21 TRBV7-6 TRBD2 CASSLGLLRSATSGDTGELFF TGTGCCAGCAGCTTAGGGCTCTTGAGGAGTGCGACTAGCGGGGACACCGGGGAGCTGTTTTTT
TRBJ2-3 . 15 TRBV5-1 . CASSAWTTSTDTQYF TGCGCCAGCAGCGCTTGGACCACTAGCACAGATACGCAGTATTTT
TRBJ1-4 . 13 TRBV29-1 . CSVGQRLNEKLFF TGCAGCGTCGGACAGCGCCTGAATGAAAAACTGTTTTTT
TRBJ1-1 . 15 TRBV6-4 TRBD1 CASSPGQGKVAEAFF TGTGCCAGCAGTCCGGGACAGGGGAAAGTCGCTGAAGCTTTCTTT
TRBJ2-7 . 11 TRBV7-6 . CASSDDYEQYF TGTGCCAGCAGCGACGACTACGAGCAGTACTTC
TRBJ1-2 . 13 TRBV6-5 . CASSYSSGDGYTF TGTGCCAGCAGTTACTCCTCGGGGGACGGCTACACCTTC
TRBJ1-4 . 14 TRBV6-5 . CASRTRGTNEKLFF TGTGCCAGCAGGACGAGGGGAACTAATGAAAAACTGTTTTTT
TRBJ2-7 . 14 TRBV28 TRBD2 CASNIAGDGNEQYF TGTGCCAGCAACATAGCGGGAGATGGCAACGAGCAGTACTTC
TRBJ1-1 . 14 TRBV7-9 TRBD1 CASSLGTGDTEAFF TGTGCCAGCAGCTTGGGGACAGGGGATACTGAAGCTTTCTTT
TRBJ2-7 . 16 TRBV5-1 . CASSSGAVEHTYEQYF TGCGCCAGCAGCTCAGGGGCCGTGGAACACACTTACGAGCAGTACTTC
TRBJ2-7 . 16 TRBV15 . CATSREGQGLGYEQYF TGTGCCACCAGCAGAGAAGGTCAGGGGTTAGGGTACGAGCAGTACTTC
TRBJ2-3 . 14 TRBV10-3 . CAISESGILNTQYF TGTGCCATCAGTGAGTCCGGGATTCTGAATACGCAGTATTTT
TRBJ2-7 . 14 TRBV5-5 TRBD1 CASSLRQGALEQYF TGTGCCAGCAGCTTGCGACAGGGGGCTCTCGAGCAGTACTTC
TRBJ2-1 . 11 TRBV7-9 . CASSSGFEQFF TGTGCCAGCAGCTCGGGATTTGAGCAGTTCTTC
TRBJ2-1 . 15 TRBV5-1 . CASSSLGGTYNEQFF TGCGCCAGCAGTAGTCTAGGGGGAACTTACAATGAGCAGTTCTTC
TRBJ1-2 . 15 TRBV18 TRBD1 CASSPVQDRGHGYTF TGTGCCAGCTCACCGGTGCAGGACAGGGGGCACGGCTACACCTTC
TRBJ2-3 . 16 TRBV5-1 TRBD1 CASSLGTVSFSDTQYF TGCGCCAGCAGCCTAGGGACAGTCTCGTTCAGTGATACGCAGTATTTT
TRBJ2-1 . 16 TRBV7-9 . CASSPLVGNHYNEQFF TGTGCCAGCAGCCCACTAGTTGGCAATCACTACAATGAGCAGTTCTTC
TRBJ1-1 . 13 TRBV19 . CASSRYRETEAFF TGTGCCAGTAGTAGGTACAGGGAAACTGAAGCTTTCTTT
TRBJ2-1 . 15 TRBV7-2 TRBD2 CASSWTSGNHNEQFF TGTGCCAGCAGCTGGACTAGCGGAAACCACAATGAGCAGTTCTTC
TRBJ2-1 . 17 TRBV7-2 TRBD2 CASSFAGGLAGAGEQFF TGTGCCAGCAGCTTCGCAGGGGGGCTAGCGGGAGCGGGTGAGCAGTTCTTC
TRBJ2-7 . 12 TRBV27 TRBD2 CASSPSGYEQYF TGTGCCAGCAGTCCTAGCGGCTACGAGCAGTACTTC
TRBJ2-7 . 15 TRBV5-4 TRBD2 CASSFLAGEGYEQYF TGTGCCAGCAGCTTCCTAGCGGGAGAAGGTTACGAGCAGTACTTC
TRBJ2-3 . 13 TRBV19 TRBD2 CASSAGLADTQYF TGTGCCAGTAGTGCAGGACTAGCGGATACGCAGTATTTT
TRBJ2-2 . 14 TRBV5-6 TRBD2 CASSFPSGRGELFF TGTGCCAGCAGCTTCCCTAGCGGGAGAGGGGAGCTGTTTTTT
TRBJ1-2 . 12 TRBV2 . CASSEFQGGYTF TGTGCCAGCAGTGAGTTTCAGGGTGGCTACACCTTC
TRBJ2-7 . 13 TRBV29-1 TRBD1 CSVRTGETYEQYF TGCAGCGTACGGACAGGGGAAACCTACGAGCAGTACTTC
TRBJ1-5 . 14 TRBV27 . CASSLSGGPQPQHF TGTGCCAGCAGTTTATCCGGGGGGCCTCAGCCCCAGCATTTT
TRBJ1-5 . 18 TRBV7-2 TRBD1 CASSLGGGTGRVNQPQHF TGTGCCAGCAGCTTAGGGGGGGGGACAGGGAGAGTCAATCAGCCCCAGCATTTT
TRBJ2-1 . 12 TRBV27 . CASSLSPNEQFF TGTGCCAGCAGTTTATCCCCCAATGAGCAGTTCTTC
TRBJ2-5 . 18 TRBV2 TRBD2 CASTPPGLAGYRGKTQYF TGTGCCAGCACCCCTCCGGGACTAGCGGGTTATAGGGGGAAGACCCAGTACTTC
TRBJ1-2 . 11 TRBV5-6 . CASSLLRGYTF TGTGCCAGCAGCCTCCTCAGGGGCTACACCTTC
TRBJ2-7 . 14 TRBV2 TRBD2 CASVKERGSYEQYF TGTGCCAGCGTTAAAGAGCGGGGGTCCTACGAGCAGTACTTC
TRBJ2-5 . 13 TRBV4-2 . CASSQGELGTQYF TGTGCCAGCAGCCAAGGGGAGTTAGGGACCCAGTACTTC
TRBJ2-1 . 17 TRBV7-6 TRBD2 CASSLDRPGLAPNEQFF TGTGCCAGCAGCTTAGATAGACCGGGACTAGCGCCTAATGAGCAGTTCTTC
TRBJ1-5 . 17 TRBV19 TRBD1 CASSSGTGGHSNQPQHF TGTGCCAGTAGTAGTGGGACAGGGGGCCATAGCAATCAGCCCCAGCATTTT
TRBJ2-3 . 13 TRBV29-1 . CSVGGFATDTQYF TGCAGCGTTGGGGGTTTTGCCACAGATACGCAGTATTTT
TRBJ2-1 . 15 TRBV7-9 TRBD2 CASSNTSGPHNEQFF TGTGCCAGCAGTAATACTAGCGGGCCGCACAATGAGCAGTTCTTC
TRBJ2-2 . 15 TRBV19 TRBD1 CASSTWTGTTGELFF TGTGCCAGTAGTACCTGGACAGGAACGACCGGGGAGCTGTTTTTT
TRBJ2-1 . 17 TRBV7-8 TRBD1 CASSQGLVDRPYNEQFF TGTGCCAGCAGCCAAGGGTTAGTGGACAGGCCCTACAATGAGCAGTTCTTC
TRBJ1-1 . 14 TRBV5-1 . CASSPQGGHTEAFF TGCGCCAGCAGCCCACAGGGAGGGCACACTGAAGCTTTCTTT
TRBJ1-5 . 15 TRBV27 TRBD1 CASSLNRGSNQPQHF TGTGCCAGCAGTCTTAACAGGGGAAGCAATCAGCCCCAGCATTTT